Listed here are 8 T cell receptor beta chains from one sample, sequenced in a study of long-term antiretroviral therapy in people with HIV. An immunoSEQ assay, version v3.0, was performed at survey level. Clones were sequenced by immunoSEQ multiplex PCR, and TCRdb holds only the in-frame ones, with some missing. The table lists approximately 25,000 clones, 85% to 90% of them singletons, with 5.3% in the top ten. This specimen consisted of unsorted PBMCs, obtained about 4.5 years after starting antiretroviral therapy. Receptor source: a man aged 25 to 45 with HIV.

CDR3: CASSHRATAPYNEQFF. The CDR3, as DNA: TGTGCCAGCAGCCATCGTGCCACAGCCCCCTACAATGAGCAGTTCTTC. The rearrangement uses TRBV11-3 and TRBJ2-1; unclear D gene. The CDR3 extends over 16 amino acids. The ends were cut back, 5 bases at V and 2 bases at J, with 16 bases in the middle. Per germline, CDR1 SGHNT and CDR2 YENEEA.

The chain is built from TRBV4-3 and TRBJ2-3; 7 positions match TRBD2. Per the germline V gene, CDR1 is LGHNA and CDR2 is YSLEER. The junction had 3 bases not matched to a gene; V was cut back by 0 bases and J by 3 bases. This CDR3 contains 15 residues. CDR3 protein: CASSQEREKTDTQYF. The CDR3 DNA reads as TGCGCCAGCAGCCAAGAGCGGGAGAAGACAGATACGCAGTATTTT.

The rearrangement links TRBV19 to TRBJ2-1; D is perhaps TRBD2 (6 bases). The V gene's germline CDR1 is LNHDA and CDR2 SQIVND (reference sequence). This CDR3 has 18 amino acids. Trimming shortened V by 4 bases and J by 7 bases, and 26 bases separated the two germline ends. For the CDR3, the DNA is TGTGCCAGTAGTACGGCCCCCCCCACTAGCTCGGTGATGAATGAGCAGTTCTTC. This sequence encodes CASSTAPPTSSVMNEQFF.

V is TRBV11-2 and J is TRBJ2-3; TRBD2 aligns across 12 bases. V dropped 2 bases and J dropped 5; count of bases not matched to a gene: 2. This CDR3 contains 15 residues. Germline CDR1 and CDR2: SGHAT and FQNNGV. This CDR3 reads CASSLRLAGVDTQYF. The CDR3 region has the DNA TGTGCCAGCAGCTTAAGACTAGCGGGAGTAGATACGCAGTATTTT. Full variable domain (outside the CDR3, taken from reference TRBV11-2 and TRBJ2-3): EAGVAQSPRYKIIEKRQSVAFWCNPISGHATLYWYQQILGQGPKLLIQFQNNGVVDDSQLPKDRFSAERLKGVDSTLKIQPAKLEDSAVYLCASSLRLAGVDTQYFGPGTRLTVL.

V gene TRBV5-4 combines with J gene TRBJ1-3; TRBD1 might be the D (6 bases). Germline CDR1 reads SGHNT; CDR2 reads YYREEE (reference sequence). The CDR3 has 14 residues. V was clipped by 4 bases and J by 6 bases, with 14 bases between them. Written as DNA, the CDR3 is TGTGCCAGCAGCCATACAGGGTTGGAAAACACCATATATTTT. As protein: CASSHTGLENTIYF.

This sequence joins TRBV19 and TRBJ1-1; D remains ambiguous. The germline gives CDR1 LNHDA, CDR2 SQIVND (reference sequence). V dropped 3 bases and J dropped 5 bases, with 16 bases sitting between them. The CDR3 extends over 15 amino acids. CDR3 bases: TGTGCCAGTAGTATGGATATCGGGCTGGGGACTGAAGCTTTCTTT. This gives the protein CASSMDIGLGTEAFF.

This chain uses TRBV14 with TRBJ1-4; 9 nucleotides match TRBD1. This CDR3 has 16 amino acids. The germline V gene has CDR1 SGHDN and CDR2 FVKESK. The trim removed 2 bases at V and 3 bases at J, leaving 4 bases unmatched. For the CDR3, the DNA is TGTGCCAGCAGCCAATGGAGACAGGGGGCTAATGAAAAACTGTTTTTT. This sequence encodes CASSQWRQGANEKLFF.

The CDR3 reads CAISESVGESGNQPQHF. CDR3 bases: TGTGCCATCAGTGAGTCGGTGGGGGAAAGCGGCAATCAGCCCCAGCATTTT. The chain is built from TRBV10-3 and TRBJ1-5; possibly TRBD1 for D (5 bases). The CDR3 sequence is 17 residues long. Trimming removed 0 bases at V and 2 bases at J, with 14 bases between. Per germline, CDR1 ENHRY and CDR2 SYGVKD.